These T cell receptor beta chains were read from a single sample in a study of shared clonotypes between healthy human individuals. Only in-frame clones appear in the TCRdb table, and some are missing; sequencing was by immunoSEQ multiplex PCR. The sample holds over a million clones, around 95% seen once. Sequencing was done on a sample of naive CD4+ T cells sorted from blood. The receptors were sampled from a man aged 25 to 40 in good health. Each CDR3 is given with its conserved first and last residue. A D gene is named only where the DNA matches it firmly. The size field is filled for only some rows; it gives once, few, many or a size class.

CDR3nt	CDR3aa	abundance	d_gene	v_gene	j_gene
TGTGCCAGCAGCGTGGACTTCTCTGGCTGGGAGCAGTTCTTC	CASSVDFSGWEQFF	NA	NA	TRBV9	TRBJ2-1
TGTGCCAGCAGCCAAGTTCGGACAGGGGGCTATCAGGGCACAGATACGCAGTATTTT	CASSQVRTGGYQGTDTQYF	NA	TRBD1	TRBV4-2	TRBJ2-3
TGTGCCAGCAGCGCAGGACTAGCAAGGGAGACCCAGTACTTC	CASSAGLARETQYF	NA	TRBD2	TRBV9	TRBJ2-5
TGTGCCAGCAGCTTAGGGTACGAGATCTCCTACGAGCAGTACTTC	CASSLGYEISYEQYF	NA	NA	TRBV11-2	TRBJ2-7
TGTGCCAGCAGCGCTTTGGACGGCTTGGGCGAGCAGTACTTC	CASSALDGLGEQYF	NA	NA	TRBV11-2	TRBJ2-7
TGCGCCAGCAGCTCCCGTCCCGCGGGGAACACCGGGGAGCTGTTTTTT	CASSSRPAGNTGELFF	NA	NA	TRBV4-3	TRBJ2-2
TGTGCCAGCAGTTTACGACCGCAGAACTATGGCTACACCTTC	CASSLRPQNYGYTF	NA	NA	TRBV27	TRBJ1-2
TGTGCCAGCAGCCGACGGGACAGGGGCACAGATACGCAGTATTTT	CASSRRDRGTDTQYF	NA	TRBD1	TRBV11-3	TRBJ2-3
TGTGCCAGCAGAGCTGACAGCTACGAGCAGTACTTC	CASRADSYEQYF	NA	NA	TRBV2	TRBJ2-7
TGTGCCTGGAGACAGAGGACAGTGTTGTTC	CAWRQRTVLF	NA	NA	TRBV30	TRBJ2-7
TGTGCCACCGTGAGCGGGAGTGAAAAACTGTTTTTT	CATVSGSEKLFF	NA	NA	TRBV28	TRBJ1-4
TGCGCCAGCAGTGGACCCGGGACAGGGGGTACCTCTGGAAACACCATATATTTT	CASSGPGTGGTSGNTIYF	NA	TRBD1	TRBV10-1	TRBJ1-3
TGTGCCAGCAGTCCGACAGGGGGGACCTACAATGAGCAGTTCTTC	CASSPTGGTYNEQFF	once	TRBD1	TRBV11-2	TRBJ2-1
TGTGCCAGCAGCTTAGGTCGTGGGAGAGGGACAGATACGCAGTATTTT	CASSLGRGRGTDTQYF	NA	NA	TRBV11-2	TRBJ2-3
TGTGCCAGCAGAGCACAGGGTACCGGGGAGCTGTTTTTT	CASRAQGTGELFF	NA	NA	TRBV2	TRBJ2-2
TGTGCCAGCAGTTCCTCGACTGGGGCCAACGTCCTGACTTTC	CASSSSTGANVLTF	NA	NA	TRBV27	TRBJ2-6
TGTGCCAGCAGAACCTTGTACAGGGGCAGGGGGGCCAACGTCCTGACTTTC	CASRTLYRGRGANVLTF	NA	TRBD1	TRBV27	TRBJ2-6
TGCGCCAGCAGTAAGATGAACACTGAAGCTTTCTTT	CASSKMNTEAFF	NA	NA	TRBV5-1	TRBJ1-1
TGCGCCAGCAGCCCGGTGGCACACGGCTCCTACGAGCAGTACTTC	CASSPVAHGSYEQYF	NA	NA	TRBV10-1	TRBJ2-7
TGTGCCACCAGCAGTCGGACAGGGTTGAATCAGCCCCAGCATTTT	CATSSRTGLNQPQHF	NA	TRBD1	TRBV15	TRBJ1-5
TGCGCCAGCAGACCCACCAGCGGGAGGGCCGGTATCTACGAGCAGTACTTC	CASRPTSGRAGIYEQYF	NA	TRBD2	TRBV10-1	TRBJ2-7
TGTGCCAGCAGCTTGGGTAGCCCTCCACTCTACGAGCAGTACTTC	CASSLGSPPLYEQYF	NA	NA	TRBV7-2	TRBJ2-7
TGTGCCAGCAGCTCGGGCGGGACATCGGGGGAGCTGTTTTTT	CASSSGGTSGELFF	NA	NA	TRBV5-4	TRBJ2-2
TGTGCCAGCAGGGGCATAGAGACCCAGTACTTC	CASRGIETQYF	NA	NA	TRBV28	TRBJ2-5
TGTGCCAGCAGCGGCCAAGCGAGCTACGAGCAGTACTTC	CASSGQASYEQYF	NA	NA	TRBV6-6	TRBJ2-7
TGTGCCAGCAGTGAGAATGGTGGAGGCTACGAGCAGTACTTC	CASSENGGGYEQYF	once	NA	TRBV6-1	TRBJ2-7
TGTGCCAGCAGTTTTTCTAGCGGGTTAAACACAGATACGCAGTATTTT	CASSFSSGLNTDTQYF	NA	TRBD2	TRBV28	TRBJ2-3
TGTGCCAGCTCACCCAGACAGGGCCCTGGCACAGATACGCAGTATTTT	CASSPRQGPGTDTQYF	NA	TRBD1	TRBV18	TRBJ2-3
TGCGCCAGCAGCTTGGCCGCAGGGACTACTGAAGCTTTCTTT	CASSLAAGTTEAFF	NA	NA	TRBV5-1	TRBJ1-1
TGCAGTGCTAGATACAATGAGCAGTTCTTC	CSARYNEQFF	few	NA	TRBV20-1	TRBJ2-1
TGTGCCAGCAGTGAACCCCGGGCGTCTAATGAAAAACTGTTTTTT	CASSEPRASNEKLFF	NA	NA	TRBV28	TRBJ1-4
TGTGCCAGCAGTTACACTCGTGATTCTGAGCAGTTCTTC	CASSYTRDSEQFF	NA	NA	TRBV6-5	TRBJ2-1